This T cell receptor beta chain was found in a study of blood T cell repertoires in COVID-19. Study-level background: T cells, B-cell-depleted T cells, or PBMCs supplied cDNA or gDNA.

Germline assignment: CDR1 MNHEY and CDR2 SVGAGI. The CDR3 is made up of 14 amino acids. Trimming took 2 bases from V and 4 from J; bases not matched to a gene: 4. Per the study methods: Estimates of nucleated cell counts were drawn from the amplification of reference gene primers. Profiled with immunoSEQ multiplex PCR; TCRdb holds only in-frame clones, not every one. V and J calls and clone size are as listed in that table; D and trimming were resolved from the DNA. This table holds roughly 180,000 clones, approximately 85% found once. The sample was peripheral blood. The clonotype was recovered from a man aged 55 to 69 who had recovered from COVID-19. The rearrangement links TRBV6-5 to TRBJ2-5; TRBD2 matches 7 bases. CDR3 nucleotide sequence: TGTGCCAGCAGTTACGGGAGGGTCGTAGAGACCCAGTACTTC. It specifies CASSYGRVVETQYF.